The clone carrying this TCR beta chain was observed once. Its antigen is unknown. In the same sample, other DNA sequences code for this CDR3. Losses at the gene ends were 7 bases for V and 9 bases for J; bases not matched to a gene: 6. Germline lookup yields CDR1 MDHEN and CDR2 SYDVKM. The CDR3 totals 12 residues. These data belong to a study of shared clonotypes between healthy human individuals. Running of the assay took place at deep level. Assay: immunoSEQ multiplex PCR; the TCRdb copy retains only in-frame clones and omits some. Here the sample spans millions of clones, about 93% being singletons. Study-level findings and limits: Clonotype sharing among donors, it was expected, would be affected by sequencing depth.

As defined, naive CD8 cells were CD45RO-negative and positively selected for CCR7, with terminally differentiated effector memory CD45RA+ cells excluded. Every one of the donors was a Caucasian adult that lived in Nashville, Tennessee. This TCR came from a man between 18 and 35 years old in good health. Some clones in this sample may be carry-over from other donors' samples. Sequences were obtained from naive CD8+ T cells from PBMCs. V is TRBV28 and J is TRBJ2-1, with TRBD2 matching 7 bases. CDR3 amino acids: CASTPGGGEQFF. CDR3 nucleotides: TGTGCCAGCACCCCGGGAGGAGGTGAGCAGTTCTTC.